Listed below are T cell receptor beta chains from one sample, sequenced in a study of T cells after yellow fever vaccination. One entry per CDR3 protein results from TCRdb running MiXCR on the 5' RACE reads. The sample contains some 600,000 distinct CDR3 sequences, about a sixth of which appear only once. This material consisted of PBMCs, taken more than 4 days after the first yellow fever vaccination. The receptors stem from a man between 18 and 35 years old who received the YFV17D yellow fever vaccine. Each CDR3 is given with its conserved first and last residue. Each record gives: D gene, J gene, V gene, clone size, CDR3 protein, CDR3 DNA. A D gene is named only where the DNA matches it firmly. The size entry is marked missing in some rows and otherwise reads once, few, many or a size class.

>TRBD1|TRBJ2-5|TRBV6-1|few
CASSSQTGWGETQYF
TGTGCCAGCAGCTCTCAGACAGGGTGGGGAGAGACCCAGTACTTC
>TRBD2|TRBJ2-1|TRBV7-6|.
CASSFGPGTSGGYNEQFF
TGTGCCAGCAGCTTCGGACCCGGGACTAGCGGGGGATACAATGAGCAGTTCTTC
>TRBD1|TRBJ2-2|TRBV4-3|.
CASSPTRYRGNTGELFF
TGCGCCAGCAGCCCAACCCGATACAGGGGGAACACCGGGGAGCTGTTTTTT
>TRBD2|TRBJ2-3|TRBV27|few
CASSLLPLTGGGDTQYF
TGTGCCAGCAGTTTACTGCCCCTAACGGGGGGAGGGGATACGCAGTATTTT
>.|TRBJ1-4|TRBV2|few
CASSELPGQGEKLFF
TGTGCCAGCAGTGAGCTTCCCGGGCAAGGGGAAAAACTGTTTTTT
>.|TRBJ2-7|TRBV19|few
CASSIGFGTYEQYF
TGTGCCAGTAGTATTGGGTTCGGCACCTACGAGCAGTACTTC
>.|TRBJ1-1|TRBV7-3|many
CASSPRAVMNTEAFF
TGTGCCAGCAGCCCTAGGGCGGTGATGAACACTGAAGCTTTCTTT
>TRBD1|TRBJ2-7|TRBV6-1|.
CASSRVQGGAYEQYF
TGTGCCAGCAGCCGCGTACAGGGGGGAGCCTACGAGCAGTACTTC
>.|TRBJ2-2|TRBV7-2|few
CASSYDLDTGELFF
TGTGCCAGCAGCTACGATCTGGACACCGGGGAGCTGTTTTTT
>.|TRBJ2-3|TRBV7-9|.
CASSLVLQFRNTQYF
TGTGCCAGCAGCTTAGTATTGCAGTTTCGGAATACGCAGTATTTT
>.|TRBJ1-1|TRBV5-1|few
CASSLGLGMNTEAFF
TGCGCCAGCAGCTTGGGTTTAGGAATGAACACTGAAGCTTTCTTT
>.|TRBJ1-4|TRBV7-9|few
CASSLGGAGGEKLFF
TGTGCCAGCAGCTTAGGGGGGGCAGGAGGAGAAAAACTGTTTTTT
>.|TRBJ1-1|TRBV6-2/TRBV6-3|few
CASRLARRVAEAFF
TGTGCCAGCAGATTGGCCCGTCGTGTCGCTGAAGCTTTCTTT
>TRBD1|TRBJ2-3|TRBV24-1|.
CATSGQGITDTQYF
TGTGCCACCAGTGGACAGGGGATCACAGATACGCAGTATTTT
>.|TRBJ2-1|TRBV7-3|few
CASSPNPVSEQFF
TGTGCCAGCAGCCCCAACCCGGTTAGTGAGCAGTTCTTC
>TRBD2|TRBJ2-1|TRBV6-2/TRBV6-3|few
CASRRTGTSGGQGQFF
TGTGCCAGCAGGCGTACCGGGACTAGCGGGGGGCAGGGGCAGTTCTTC
>TRBD2|TRBJ2-7|TRBV20-1|few
CSAFPPSGAGYEQYF
TGCAGTGCCTTTCCCCCTAGCGGGGCAGGTTACGAGCAGTACTTC
>TRBD1|TRBJ2-7|TRBV29-1|few
CSVGQGWEQYF
TGCAGCGTGGGACAGGGGTGGGAGCAGTACTTC
>.|TRBJ2-4|TRBV3-1|many
CASSLRVGIQYF
TGTGCCAGCAGCCTCCGAGTGGGCATTCAGTACTTC
>.|TRBJ1-3|TRBV3-1|.
CASSHYTGNTIYF
TGTGCCAGCAGCCACTACACTGGAAACACCATATATTTT
>TRBD1|TRBJ1-2|TRBV12-3/TRBV12-4|few
CASRMTGRGYTF
TGTGCCAGCAGAATGACAGGGCGGGGCTACACCTTC
>.|TRBJ2-3|TRBV7-2|.
CASSPLERDTQYF
TGTGCCAGCAGCCCCCTGGAGAGAGATACGCAGTATTTT
>.|TRBJ2-6|TRBV25-1|few
CASSGHAGANVLTF
TGTGCCAGCAGTGGTCACGCGGGGGCCAACGTCCTGACTTTC
>.|TRBJ2-2|TRBV24-1|.
CATSVGTANTGELFF
TGTGCCACCAGTGTGGGGACGGCGAACACCGGGGAGCTGTTTTTT
>.|TRBJ2-5|TRBV18|many
CASSPGQGPGETQYF
TGTGCCAGCTCACCAGGGCAGGGCCCAGGGGAGACCCAGTACTTC
>.|TRBJ2-2|TRBV2|many
CASSSPGDTGELFF
TGTGCCAGCAGTTCTCCAGGGGACACCGGGGAGCTGTTTTTT
>TRBD2|TRBJ2-7|TRBV7-2|few
CASGEASGPYEQYF
TGTGCCAGCGGGGAAGCTAGCGGACCCTACGAGCAGTACTTC
>TRBD1|TRBJ2-1|TRBV12-3/TRBV12-4|.
CASSPNGQGAYNEQFF
TGTGCCAGCAGTCCAAACGGACAGGGGGCCTACAATGAGCAGTTCTTC
>.|TRBJ1-1|TRBV11-2|few
CASSTSGTREAFF
TGTGCCAGCAGCACATCAGGGACCCGAGAAGCTTTCTTT
>.|TRBJ2-5|TRBV7-2|few
CASSSQGYRTETQYF
TGTGCCAGCAGCTCACAGGGTTATCGGACCGAGACCCAGTACTTC
>.|TRBJ1-2|TRBV3-1|few
CASSREFGAYGYTF
TGTGCCAGCAGCCGTGAGTTCGGTGCCTATGGCTACACCTTC
>.|TRBJ1-1|TRBV27|many
CASSLGSNTEAFF
TGTGCCAGCAGTTTGGGATCGAACACTGAAGCTTTCTTT
>TRBD1|TRBJ2-3|TRBV5-1|few
CASSLGDRATDTQYF
TGCGCCAGCAGCTTGGGGGACAGGGCCACAGATACGCAGTATTTT
>TRBD2|TRBJ2-5|TRBV29-1|.
CSVILAGEETQYF
TGCAGCGTTATCCTAGCGGGGGAAGAGACCCAGTACTTC
>.|TRBJ2-3|TRBV7-6|.
CASSLSRGPPDTQYF
TGTGCCAGCAGCTTATCACGGGGACCCCCAGATACGCAGTATTTT
>.|TRBJ1-1|TRBV29-1|.
CSISSNTEAFF
TGCAGCATCTCAAGTAACACTGAAGCTTTCTTT
>.|TRBJ2-3|TRBV9|.
CASSVVEGSTDTQYF
TGTGCCAGCAGCGTAGTAGAGGGAAGCACAGATACGCAGTATTTT